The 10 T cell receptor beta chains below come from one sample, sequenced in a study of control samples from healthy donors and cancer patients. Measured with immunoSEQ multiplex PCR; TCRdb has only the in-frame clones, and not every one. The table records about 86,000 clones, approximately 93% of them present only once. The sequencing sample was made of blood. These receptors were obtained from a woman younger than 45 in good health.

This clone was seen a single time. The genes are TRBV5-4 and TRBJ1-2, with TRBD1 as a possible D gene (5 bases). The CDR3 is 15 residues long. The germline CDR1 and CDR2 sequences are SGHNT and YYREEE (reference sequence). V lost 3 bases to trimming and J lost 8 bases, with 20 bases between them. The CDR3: CASSSTRDSVAGYTF. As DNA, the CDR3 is TGTGCCAGCAGCTCAACCAGAGACAGCGTCGCCGGCTACACCTTC. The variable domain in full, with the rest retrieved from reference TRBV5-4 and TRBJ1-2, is ETGVTQSPTHLIKTRGQQVTLRCSSQSGHNTVSWYQQALGQGPQFIFQYYREEENGRGNFPPRFSGLQFPNYSSELNVNALELDDSALYLCASSSTRDSVAGYTFGSGTRLTVV.

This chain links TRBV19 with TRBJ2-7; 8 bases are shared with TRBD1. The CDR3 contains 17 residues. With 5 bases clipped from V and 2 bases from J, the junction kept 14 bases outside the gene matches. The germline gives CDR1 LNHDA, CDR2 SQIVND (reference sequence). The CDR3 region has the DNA TGTGCCAGTAGTCTCAGTGGTCGGACAGGGAAGACCTACGAGCAGTACTTC. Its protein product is CASSLSGRTGKTYEQYF.

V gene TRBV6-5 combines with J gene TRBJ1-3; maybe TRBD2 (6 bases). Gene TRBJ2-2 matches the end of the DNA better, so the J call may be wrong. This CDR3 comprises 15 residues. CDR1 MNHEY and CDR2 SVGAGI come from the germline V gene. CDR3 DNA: TGTGCCAGCAGCCACGGGAGTAGGCACACCGGGGAGCTGTTTTTT. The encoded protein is CASSHGSRHTGELFF.

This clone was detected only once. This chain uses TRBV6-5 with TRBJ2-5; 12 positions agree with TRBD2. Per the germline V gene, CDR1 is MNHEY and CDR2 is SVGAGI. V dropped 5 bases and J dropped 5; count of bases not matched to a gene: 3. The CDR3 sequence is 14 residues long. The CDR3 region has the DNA TGTGCCAGCAGTCTAGCGGGGGGGCGCGAGACCCAGTACTTC. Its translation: CASSLAGGRETQYF.

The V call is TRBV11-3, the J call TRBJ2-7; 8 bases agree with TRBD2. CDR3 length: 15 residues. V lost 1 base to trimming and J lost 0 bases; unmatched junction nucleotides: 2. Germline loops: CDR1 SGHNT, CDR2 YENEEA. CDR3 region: CASSLATSVSYEQYF. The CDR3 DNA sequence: TGTGCCAGCAGCTTAGCGACTAGCGTCTCCTACGAGCAGTACTTC. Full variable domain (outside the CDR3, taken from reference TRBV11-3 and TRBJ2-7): EAGVVQSPRYKIIEKKQPVAFWCNPISGHNTLYWYLQNLGQGPELLIRYENEEAVDDSQLPKDRFSAERLKGVDSTLKIQPAELGDSAVYLCASSLATSVSYEQYFGPGTRLTVT.

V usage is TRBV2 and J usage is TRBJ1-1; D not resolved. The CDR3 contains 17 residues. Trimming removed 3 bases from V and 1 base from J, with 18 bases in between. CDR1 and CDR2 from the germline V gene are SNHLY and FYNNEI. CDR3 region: CASSEIGGKARNTEAFF. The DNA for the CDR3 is TGTGCCAGCAGTGAGATTGGAGGGAAGGCTCGGAACACTGAAGCTTTCTTT.

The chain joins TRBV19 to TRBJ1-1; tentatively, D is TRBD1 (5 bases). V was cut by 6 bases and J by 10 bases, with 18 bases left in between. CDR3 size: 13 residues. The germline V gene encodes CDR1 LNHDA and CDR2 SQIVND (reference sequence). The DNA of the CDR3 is TGTGCCAGTAGGAGACGGGACCAAGGGCCAGCTTTCTTT. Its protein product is CASRRRDQGPAFF.

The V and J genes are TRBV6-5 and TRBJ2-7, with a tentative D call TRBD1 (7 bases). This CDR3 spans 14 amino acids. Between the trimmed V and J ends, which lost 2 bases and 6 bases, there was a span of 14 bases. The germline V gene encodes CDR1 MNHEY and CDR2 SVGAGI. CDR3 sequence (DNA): TGTGCCAGCAGTTACGGGGGGACAGAAGGCGAGCAGTACTTC. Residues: CASSYGGTEGEQYF.

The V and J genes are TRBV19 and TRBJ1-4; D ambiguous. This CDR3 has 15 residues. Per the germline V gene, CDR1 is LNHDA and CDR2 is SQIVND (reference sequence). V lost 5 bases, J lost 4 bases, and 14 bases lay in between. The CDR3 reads CASSPRNTGNEKLFF. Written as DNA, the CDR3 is TGTGCCAGTAGTCCCCGTAATACGGGTAATGAAAAACTGTTTTTT. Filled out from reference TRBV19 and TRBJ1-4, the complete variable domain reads DGGITQSPKYLFRKEGQNVTLSCEQNLNHDAMYWYRQDPGQGLRLIYYSQIVNDFQKGDIAEGYSVSREKKESFPLTVTSAQKNPTAFYLCASSPRNTGNEKLFFGSGTQLSVL.

Here the CDR3 DNA reads TGTGCCAGCAGCCTTGGGACGGCCTATGGCTACACCTTC. Translation gives CASSLGTAYGYTF. This chain joins TRBV7-9 and TRBJ1-2; TRBD1 might be the D (5 bases). CDR1 is SEHNR and CDR2 is FQNEAQ in the germline V gene (reference sequence). This CDR3 is built from 13 residues. Trimming took 5 bases from V and 4 from J, leaving 11 bases between them.